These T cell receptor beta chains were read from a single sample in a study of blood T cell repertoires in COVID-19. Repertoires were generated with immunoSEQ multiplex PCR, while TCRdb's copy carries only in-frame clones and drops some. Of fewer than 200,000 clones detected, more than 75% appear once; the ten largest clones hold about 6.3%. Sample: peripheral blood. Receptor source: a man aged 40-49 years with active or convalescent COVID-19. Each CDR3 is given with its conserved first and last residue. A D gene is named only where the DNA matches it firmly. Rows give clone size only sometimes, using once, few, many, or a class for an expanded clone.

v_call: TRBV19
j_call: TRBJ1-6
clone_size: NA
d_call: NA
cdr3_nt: TGTGCCAGTAGTCCCAGTTGGAGTTCACCCCTCCACTTT
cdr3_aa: CASSPSWSSPLHF

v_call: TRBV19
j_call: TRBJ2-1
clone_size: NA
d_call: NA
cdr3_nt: TGTGCCAGTAGTACCCGGCAGGAGGGTTCCTATGAGCAGTTCTTC
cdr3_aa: CASSTRQEGSYEQFF

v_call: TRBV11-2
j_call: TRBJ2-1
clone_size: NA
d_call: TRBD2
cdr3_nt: TGTGCCAGCAGCTTAATCGGGGGGTCGAACAATGAGCAGTTCTTC
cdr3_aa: CASSLIGGSNNEQFF

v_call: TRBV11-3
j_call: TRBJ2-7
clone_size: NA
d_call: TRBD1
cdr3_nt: TGTGCCAGCAGCCCGGGACAGGGAAGGAGCGAGCAGTACTTC
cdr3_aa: CASSPGQGRSEQYF

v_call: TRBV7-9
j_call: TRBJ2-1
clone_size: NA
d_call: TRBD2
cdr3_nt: TGTGCCAGCAGCCCCACGACTAGCGGGAGTTCCTACAATGAGCAGTTCTTC
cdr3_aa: CASSPTTSGSSYNEQFF

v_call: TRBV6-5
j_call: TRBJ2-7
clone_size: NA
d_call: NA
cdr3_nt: TGTGCCAGCAGGAGGGGGGGGGAAGCCTACGAGCAGTACTTC
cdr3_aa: CASRRGGEAYEQYF

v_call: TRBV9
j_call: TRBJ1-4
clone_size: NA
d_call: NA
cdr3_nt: TGTGCCAGCAGCGTACAGGGTTCTAATGAAAAACTGTTTTTT
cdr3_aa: CASSVQGSNEKLFF

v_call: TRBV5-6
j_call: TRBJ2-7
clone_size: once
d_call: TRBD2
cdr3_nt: TGTGCCAGCAGCTTCCGACTTTTAGCGGGGGGGTACTACGAGCAGTACTTC
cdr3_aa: CASSFRLLAGGYYEQYF

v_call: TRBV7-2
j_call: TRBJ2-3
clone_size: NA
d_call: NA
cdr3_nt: TGTGCCAGCAGCTTTCAGCGAAGCACAGATACGCAGTATTTT
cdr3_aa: CASSFQRSTDTQYF

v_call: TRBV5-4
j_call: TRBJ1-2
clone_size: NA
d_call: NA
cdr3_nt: TGTGCCAGCAGCTTGGCCGCCAGCGACTATGGCTACACCTTC
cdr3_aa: CASSLAASDYGYTF

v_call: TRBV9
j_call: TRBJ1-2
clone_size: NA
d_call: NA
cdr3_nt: TGTGCCAGCGCCCTTGGGGGGGTAGACTATGGCTACACCTTC
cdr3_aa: CASALGGVDYGYTF

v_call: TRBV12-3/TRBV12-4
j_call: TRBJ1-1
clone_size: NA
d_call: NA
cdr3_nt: TGTGCCAGCAACCGGGGGGCTGAAGCTTTCTTT
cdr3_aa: CASNRGAEAFF

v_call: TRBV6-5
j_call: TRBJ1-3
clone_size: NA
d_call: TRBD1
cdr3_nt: TGTGCCAGCAGCCCCGGACAGGGAAGAAACACCATATATTTT
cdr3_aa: CASSPGQGRNTIYF

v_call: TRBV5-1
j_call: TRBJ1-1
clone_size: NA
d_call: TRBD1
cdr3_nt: TGCGCCAGCAGCTTTGGGACAGGGAACACTGAAGCTTTCTTT
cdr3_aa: CASSFGTGNTEAFF

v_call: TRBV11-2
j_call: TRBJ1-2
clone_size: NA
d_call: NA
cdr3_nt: TGTGCCAGCAGCGGACAAGACCCGGCTATATCCGGCTACACCTTC
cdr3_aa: CASSGQDPAISGYTF

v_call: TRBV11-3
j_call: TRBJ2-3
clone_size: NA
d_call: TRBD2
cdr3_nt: TGTGCCAGCAGCTTAGTACTAGCGGGGTACACAGATACGCAGTATTTT
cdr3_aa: CASSLVLAGYTDTQYF

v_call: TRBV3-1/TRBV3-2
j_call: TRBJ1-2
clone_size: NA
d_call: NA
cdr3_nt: TGTGCCAGCAGCGGGAGAGGGGAGGCCTATGGCTACACCTTC
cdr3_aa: CASSGRGEAYGYTF

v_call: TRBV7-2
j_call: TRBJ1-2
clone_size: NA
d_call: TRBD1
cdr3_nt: TGTGCCAGCAGCTTAGGGGGGACAGGGGTCCTTGGGTATGGCTACACCTTC
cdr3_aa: CASSLGGTGVLGYGYTF

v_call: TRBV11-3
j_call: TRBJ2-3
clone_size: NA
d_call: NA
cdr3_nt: TGTGCCAGCAGCTCTCGACAGTCTAGCACAGATACGCAGTATTTT
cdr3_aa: CASSSRQSSTDTQYF

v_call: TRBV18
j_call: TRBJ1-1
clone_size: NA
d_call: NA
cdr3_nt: TGTGCCAGCTCACCACAACAGAGTGAAGATGAAGCTTTCTTT
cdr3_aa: CASSPQQSEDEAFF

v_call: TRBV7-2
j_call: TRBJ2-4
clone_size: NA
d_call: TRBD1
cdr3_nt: TGTGCCAGCAGCTTAGGGGGGACAGGGGGCGCGAACATTCAGTACTTC
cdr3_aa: CASSLGGTGGANIQYF

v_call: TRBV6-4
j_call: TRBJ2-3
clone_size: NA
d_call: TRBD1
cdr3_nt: TGTGCCAGCAGCCGGGACAGGTCTAGCACAGATACGCAGTATTTT
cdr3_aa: CASSRDRSSTDTQYF

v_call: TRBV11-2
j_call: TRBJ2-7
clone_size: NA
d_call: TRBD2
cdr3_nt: TGTGCCAGCAGCTTGTCCGCGGGGGGCCCCAACGAGCAGTACTTC
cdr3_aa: CASSLSAGGPNEQYF

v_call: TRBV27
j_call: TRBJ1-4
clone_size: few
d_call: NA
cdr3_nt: TGTGCCAGCAGTTTAGCAGGGCTAGGTGAAAAACTGTTTTTT
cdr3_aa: CASSLAGLGEKLFF

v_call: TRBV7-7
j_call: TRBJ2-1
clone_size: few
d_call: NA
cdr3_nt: TGTGCTAGCAGCTCGACAGGTAGCTCCTACAATGAGCAGTTCTTC
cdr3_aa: CASSSTGSSYNEQFF

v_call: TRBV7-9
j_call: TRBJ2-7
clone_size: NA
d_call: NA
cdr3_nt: TGTGCCAGCAGCCTAAGAGGAGCTACCGAGCAGTACTTC
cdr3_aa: CASSLRGATEQYF

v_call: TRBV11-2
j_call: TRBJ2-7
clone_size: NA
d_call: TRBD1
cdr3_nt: TGTGCCAGCAGCTTACCGGGACAGGCGGCCTACGAGCAGTACTTC
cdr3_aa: CASSLPGQAAYEQYF

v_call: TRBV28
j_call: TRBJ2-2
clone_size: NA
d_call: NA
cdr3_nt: TGTGCCAGCAGTTTACGTGTTACCAGGCAGTTCGCGAACACCGGGGAGCTGTTTTTT
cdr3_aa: CASSLRVTRQFANTGELFF

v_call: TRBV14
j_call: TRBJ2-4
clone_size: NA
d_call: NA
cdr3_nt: TGTGCCAGCAGTCGCAGATCCCTAAACATTCAGTACTTC
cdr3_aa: CASSRRSLNIQYF

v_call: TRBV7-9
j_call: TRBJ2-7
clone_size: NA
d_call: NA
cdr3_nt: TGTGCCAGCAGCCACGACACCCTCTCCTACGAGCAGTACTTC
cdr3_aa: CASSHDTLSYEQYF

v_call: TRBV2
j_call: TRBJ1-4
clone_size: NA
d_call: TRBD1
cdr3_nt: TGTGCCAGCCTTCGGCAGGGGGCAGGGAATGAAAAACTGTTTTTT
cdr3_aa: CASLRQGAGNEKLFF

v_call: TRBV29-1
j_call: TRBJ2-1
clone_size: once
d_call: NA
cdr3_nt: TGCAGCGTTCGAGAGGCTGAGCAGTTCTTC
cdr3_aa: CSVREAEQFF

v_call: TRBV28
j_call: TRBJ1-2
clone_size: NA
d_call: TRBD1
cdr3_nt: TGTGCCAGCAAGAACAGGGGGCAAAACTATGGCTACACCTTC
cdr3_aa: CASKNRGQNYGYTF

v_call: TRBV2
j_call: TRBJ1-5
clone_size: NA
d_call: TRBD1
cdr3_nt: TGTGCCACCCGGACAGGGTTGAGCAATCAGCCCCAGCATTTT
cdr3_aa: CATRTGLSNQPQHF

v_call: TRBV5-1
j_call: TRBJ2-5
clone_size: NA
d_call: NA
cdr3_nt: TGCGCCAGCAGCGTATTGTTAGCGAGCCAAGAGACCCAGTACTTC
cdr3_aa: CASSVLLASQETQYF

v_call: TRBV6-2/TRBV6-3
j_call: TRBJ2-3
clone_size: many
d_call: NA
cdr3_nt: TGTGCCAGCAGTTACGAGAGGGACACAGATACGCAGTATTTT
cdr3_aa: CASSYERDTDTQYF

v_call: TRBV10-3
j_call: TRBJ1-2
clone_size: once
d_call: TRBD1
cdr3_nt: TGTGCCATCAGTGAGTCGAGAGGTGGAGGGGGCGCGAATGGCTACACCTTC
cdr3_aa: CAISESRGGGGANGYTF

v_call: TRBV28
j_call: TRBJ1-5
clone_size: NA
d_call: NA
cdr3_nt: TGTGCCAGCAGTTTATTTGAGGGTTCGGTGAATCAGCCCCAGCATTTT
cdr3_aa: CASSLFEGSVNQPQHF

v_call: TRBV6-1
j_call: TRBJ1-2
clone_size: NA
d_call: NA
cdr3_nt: TGTGCCAGCAGTGAAGGCTTTTATCGGGGCTACACCTTC
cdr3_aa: CASSEGFYRGYTF

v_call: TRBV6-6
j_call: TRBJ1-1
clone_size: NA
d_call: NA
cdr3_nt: TGTGCCAGCAGTTACCCTCAATTAAGCCCTAACACTGAAGCTTTCTTT
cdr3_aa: CASSYPQLSPNTEAFF

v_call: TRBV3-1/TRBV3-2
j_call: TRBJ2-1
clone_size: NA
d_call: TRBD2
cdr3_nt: TGTGCCAGCAGCCACCGCAGCGGGGGGGCGTTCTATGAGCAGTTCTTC
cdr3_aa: CASSHRSGGAFYEQFF

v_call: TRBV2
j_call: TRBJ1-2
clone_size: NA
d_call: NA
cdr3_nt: TGTGCCAGCAGTCTAAAGGTCAGGTCTGGTGGCTACACCTTC
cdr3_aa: CASSLKVRSGGYTF

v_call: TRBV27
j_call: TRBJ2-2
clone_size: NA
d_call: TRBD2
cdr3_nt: TGTGCCAGCAGTCCACCTTTAATAGCGGGAGTGAATACCGGGGAGCTGTTTTTT
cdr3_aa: CASSPPLIAGVNTGELFF

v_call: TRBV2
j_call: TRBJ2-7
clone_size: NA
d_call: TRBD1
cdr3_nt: TGTGCCAGCAGGCTGACAGGGAGCTCCTACGAGCAGTACTTC
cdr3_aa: CASRLTGSSYEQYF

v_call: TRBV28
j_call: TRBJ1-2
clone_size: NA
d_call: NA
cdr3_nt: TGTGCCAGCAGTTTATGGGGAGAGACAAACTATGGCTACACCTTC
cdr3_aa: CASSLWGETNYGYTF

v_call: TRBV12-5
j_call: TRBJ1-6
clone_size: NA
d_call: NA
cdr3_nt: TGTGCTAGTGGTTTGGTAGGACGAATCGGGAAACCATATAATTCACCCCTCCACTTT
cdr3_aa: CASGLVGRIGKPYNSPLHF

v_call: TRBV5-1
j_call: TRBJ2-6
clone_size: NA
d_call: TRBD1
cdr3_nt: TGCGCCAGCAGCGTCCTTGGACAGGGGACCGGGGCCAACGTCCTGACTTTC
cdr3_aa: CASSVLGQGTGANVLTF

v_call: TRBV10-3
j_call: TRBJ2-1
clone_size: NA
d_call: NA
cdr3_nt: TGTGCCATCCGGGAACGGTCCTACAATGAGCAGTTCTTC
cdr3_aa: CAIRERSYNEQFF

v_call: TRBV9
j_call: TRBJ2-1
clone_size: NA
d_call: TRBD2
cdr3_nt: TGTGCCAGCAGCCCGCGACTAGCGGCCTCCTACAATGAGCAGTTCTTC
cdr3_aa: CASSPRLAASYNEQFF

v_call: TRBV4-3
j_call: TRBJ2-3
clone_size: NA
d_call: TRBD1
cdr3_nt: TGCGCCAGCAGCCGCAGGGGGGATACGCAGTATTTT
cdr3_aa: CASSRRGDTQYF

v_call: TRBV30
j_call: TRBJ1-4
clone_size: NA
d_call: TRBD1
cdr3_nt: TGTGCCTGGAGTCGAATGGACAGGGGGCAGGATGAAAAACTGTTTTTT
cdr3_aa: CAWSRMDRGQDEKLFF

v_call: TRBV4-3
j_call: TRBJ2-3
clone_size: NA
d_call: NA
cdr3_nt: TGCGCCAGCAGCCAAGGGCGTAGCGGCTCACGGGGAGATACGCAGTATTTT
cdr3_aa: CASSQGRSGSRGDTQYF

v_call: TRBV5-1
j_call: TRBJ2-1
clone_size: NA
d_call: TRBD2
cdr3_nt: TGCGCCAGCAGCCCGGGATCAGCCGGACTAGCGGCCCTCAATGAGCAGTTCTTC
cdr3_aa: CASSPGSAGLAALNEQFF

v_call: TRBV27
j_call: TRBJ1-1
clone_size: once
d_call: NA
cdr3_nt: TGTGCCAGCAGTCCTACAGGGAGAGTGAACACTGAAGCTTTCTTT
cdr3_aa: CASSPTGRVNTEAFF

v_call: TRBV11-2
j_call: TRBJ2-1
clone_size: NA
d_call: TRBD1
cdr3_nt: TGTGCCAGCAGCCGACAGGGGGTCGTGTACAATGAGCAGTTCTTC
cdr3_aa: CASSRQGVVYNEQFF

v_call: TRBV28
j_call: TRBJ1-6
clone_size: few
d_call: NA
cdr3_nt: TGTGCCAGCAGGACAGGCCCCTCCTATAATTCACCCCTCCACTTT
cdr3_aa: CASRTGPSYNSPLHF

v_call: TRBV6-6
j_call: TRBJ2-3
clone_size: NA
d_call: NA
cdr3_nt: TGTGCCTCCAACAGGGATAGCACAGATACGCAGTATTTT
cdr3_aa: CASNRDSTDTQYF

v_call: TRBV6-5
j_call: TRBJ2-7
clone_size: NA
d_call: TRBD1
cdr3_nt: TGTGCCAGCAGTAAGACAGGGGATCAGTACGAGCAGTACTTC
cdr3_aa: CASSKTGDQYEQYF